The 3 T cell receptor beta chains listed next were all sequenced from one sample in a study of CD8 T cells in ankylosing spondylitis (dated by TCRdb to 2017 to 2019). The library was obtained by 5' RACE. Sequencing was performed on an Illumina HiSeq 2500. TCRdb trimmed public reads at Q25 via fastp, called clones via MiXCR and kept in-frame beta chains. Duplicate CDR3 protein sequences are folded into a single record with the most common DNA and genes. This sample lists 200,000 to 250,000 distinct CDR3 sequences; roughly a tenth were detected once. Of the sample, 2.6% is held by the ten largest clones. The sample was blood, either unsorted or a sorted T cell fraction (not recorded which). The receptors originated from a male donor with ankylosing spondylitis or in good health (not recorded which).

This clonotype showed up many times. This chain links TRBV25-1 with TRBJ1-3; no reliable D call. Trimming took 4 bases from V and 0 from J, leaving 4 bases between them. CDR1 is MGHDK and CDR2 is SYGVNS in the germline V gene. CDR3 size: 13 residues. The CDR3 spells CASSANSGNTIYF. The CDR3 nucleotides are TGTGCCAGCAGTGCCAACTCTGGAAACACCATATATTTT.

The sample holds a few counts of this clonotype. The CDR3 protein is CASTPGTAAYQPQHF. The CDR3 DNA reads TGTGCCAGTACCCCAGGGACAGCAGCATATCAGCCCCAGCATTTT. The V gene is TRBV19, the J gene TRBJ1-5, with 7 nucleotides matching TRBD1. The CDR3 loop spans 15 amino acids. Germline trimming cut 7 bases from V and 5 bases from J; bases unmatched to any gene: 11. Germline CDR1 is LNHDA and CDR2 is SQIVND (reference sequence).

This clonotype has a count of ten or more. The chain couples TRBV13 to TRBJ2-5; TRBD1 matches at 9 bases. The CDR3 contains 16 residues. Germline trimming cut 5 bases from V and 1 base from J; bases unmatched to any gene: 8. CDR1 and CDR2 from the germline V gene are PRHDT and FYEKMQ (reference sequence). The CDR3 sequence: CASSHRTGEFQETQYF. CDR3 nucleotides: TGTGCCAGCAGCCACCGGACAGGGGAATTCCAAGAGACCCAGTACTTC.